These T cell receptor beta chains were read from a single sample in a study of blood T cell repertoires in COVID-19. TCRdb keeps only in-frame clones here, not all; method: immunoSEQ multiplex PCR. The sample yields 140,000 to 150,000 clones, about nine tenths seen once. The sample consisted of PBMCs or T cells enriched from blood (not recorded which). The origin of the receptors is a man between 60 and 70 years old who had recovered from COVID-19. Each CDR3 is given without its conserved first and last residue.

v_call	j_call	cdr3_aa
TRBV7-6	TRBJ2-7	ASSLVLAGGSEQY
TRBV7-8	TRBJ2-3	ASSKGQGKDTQY
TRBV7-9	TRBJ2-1	ASSPGGSIYNEQF
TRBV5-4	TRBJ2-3	ASSLGLAGPSSTDTQY
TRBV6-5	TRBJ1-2	ASIISGTVNYGYT
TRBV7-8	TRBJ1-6	ASSLRDRLTSPLH
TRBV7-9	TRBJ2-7	ASSQRTHQY
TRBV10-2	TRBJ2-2	ASRDGGLAGTGELF
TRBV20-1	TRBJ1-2	SASPGGGYT
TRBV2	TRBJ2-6	ASSEGGFSGADVLT
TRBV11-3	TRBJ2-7	ASSLGPLYEQY
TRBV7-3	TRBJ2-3	ASSLSAGGTDTQY
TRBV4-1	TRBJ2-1	ASSLALNEQF
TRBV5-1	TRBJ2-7	ASSKEASGSYEQY
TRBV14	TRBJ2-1	ASSQVFSGSDTYNEQF
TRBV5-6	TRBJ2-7	ASSLLSGGFEQY
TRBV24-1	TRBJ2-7	ATSDQSYEQY
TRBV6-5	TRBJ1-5	ASSDSTGVNQPQH
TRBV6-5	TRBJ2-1	ASRNGGSSYNEQF
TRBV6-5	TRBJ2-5	ASSYSGTGKETQY
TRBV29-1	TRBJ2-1	SDYTGDEQF
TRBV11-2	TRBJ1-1	ASSSYLIPNTEAF
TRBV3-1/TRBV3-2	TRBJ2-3	ASSQVSGGADTQY
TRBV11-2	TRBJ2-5	ASSLSGHRGETQY
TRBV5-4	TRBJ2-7	ASSQSSGRSYEQY
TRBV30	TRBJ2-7	ACKKQGLPSYEQY
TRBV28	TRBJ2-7	ASSIVQTAPVGQY
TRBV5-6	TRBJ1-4	ASSFEGQGGEKLF
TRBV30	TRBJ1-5	AWSQSGGQPQH
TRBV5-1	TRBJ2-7	ASSLRRTGSYEQY
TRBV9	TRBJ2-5	ASSVVAGNQETQY
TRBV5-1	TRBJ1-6	ASSWGAGGNSPLH
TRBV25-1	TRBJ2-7	ASSDPTSSRGVYEQY
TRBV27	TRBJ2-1	ASSGGGGEQF
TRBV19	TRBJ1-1	ASSIQAAVLNTEAF
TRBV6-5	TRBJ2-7	ASSSSGTGLIEQY
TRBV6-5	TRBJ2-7	ATRQGTHEQY
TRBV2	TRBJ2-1	ASSAQGFEQF
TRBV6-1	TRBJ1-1	ASSEIIEGEKAF
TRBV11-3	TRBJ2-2	ASSQWTSGGFSGELF
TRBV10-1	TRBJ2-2	ASSNRGAGELF
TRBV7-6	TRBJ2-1	ASSFGTVYNEQF
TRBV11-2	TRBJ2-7	ASSLLAGGSSYEQY